This T cell receptor (beta chain) was captured by sequencing in a study of blood T cell repertoires in COVID-19. Study overall: The United States, Italy and Spain provided the acute and convalescent COVID-19 samples.

Only in-frame clones appear in the TCRdb table, and some are missing; sequencing was by immunoSEQ multiplex PCR. This sample yields fewer than 300,000 clones, of which roughly 80% are seen a single time; under 3% belongs to the top ten. Trimming pared 6 bases from V and 3 bases from J, leaving 20 bases between. CDR1 is MDHEN, CDR2 SYDVKM, per germline. CDR3 length equals 16 residues. The receptor's source is a woman in her 70s with active or convalescent COVID-19. The sample comprised peripheral blood. The gene calls are TRBV28 and TRBJ1-2; TRBD1 might be the D (6 bases). The CDR3, as DNA: TGTGCCAGCAGCCGAGGGGGTGCCAGGGCTGACTATGGCTACACCTTC. Amino acid sequence: CASSRGGARADYGYTF.